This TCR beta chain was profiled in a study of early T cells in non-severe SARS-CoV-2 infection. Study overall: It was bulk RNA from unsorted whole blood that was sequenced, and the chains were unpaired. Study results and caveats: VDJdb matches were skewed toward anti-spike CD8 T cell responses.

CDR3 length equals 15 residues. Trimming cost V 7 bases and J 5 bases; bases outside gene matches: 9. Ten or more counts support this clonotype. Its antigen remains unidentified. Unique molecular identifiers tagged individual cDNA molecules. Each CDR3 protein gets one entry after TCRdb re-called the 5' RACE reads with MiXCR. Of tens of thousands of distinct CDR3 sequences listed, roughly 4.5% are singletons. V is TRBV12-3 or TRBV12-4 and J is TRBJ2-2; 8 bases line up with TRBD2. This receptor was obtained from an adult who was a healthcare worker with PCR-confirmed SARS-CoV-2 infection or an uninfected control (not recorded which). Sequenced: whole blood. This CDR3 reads CASTTVAGGTGELFF. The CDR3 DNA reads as TGTGCCAGCACCACTGTCGCGGGGGGTACCGGGGAGCTGTTTTTT.